Shown below are 23 T cell receptor beta chains from a single sample sequenced in a study of T-cell reconstitution after alpha-beta-depleted transplantation in children. Unique molecular identifiers were incorporated into the prepared TCRbeta library. Each CDR3 protein is one row after TCRdb ran MiXCR on the PCR reads. This sample carries about 540,000 distinct CDR3 sequences, about 18% of them seen once, and the ten largest clones take 2.5% to 3.5%. Sample: PBMCs from the stem cell graft donor, taken from the stem cell graft. These receptors were taken from a human donor who donated a stem cell graft to a child with acute lymphoblastic leukemia.

This chain links TRBV7-9 with TRBJ2-1; TRBD2 might be the D (6 bases). Deletions cut 3 bases from V and 4 bases from J, with 16 bases between. This CDR3 region has 16 residues. CDR1 is SEHNR, CDR2 FQNEAQ, per germline (reference sequence). In DNA form, the CDR3 reads TGTGCCAGCAGCTTCGAGGACACTAGCTTGTACAATGAGCAGTTCTTC. It yields the protein CASSFEDTSLYNEQFF.

This chain's CDR3 is CASSLQTGTGNEQFF. CDR3 nucleotides: TGTGCCAGCAGCTTGCAAACCGGGACAGGGAATGAGCAGTTCTTC. The rearrangement joins TRBV5-6 to TRBJ2-1, with 9 bases aligning to TRBD1. The V gene's germline CDR1 is SGHDT and CDR2 YYEEEE. The CDR3 totals 15 residues. The junction had 6 bases not matched to a gene; V was cut back by 1 base and J by 7 bases.

Remarks on this clonotype: The junction shows a germline mismatch at one end, possibly a read error. The chain carries TRBV9 and TRBJ2-6; D ambiguous. Germline V gene lookup returns CDR1 SGDLS and CDR2 YYNGEE. CDR3 length: 12 residues. The CDR3 DNA is TGTGCCAGCAGCCCACCGTCCAACGGCCTGACTTTC. Translated, it gives CASSPPSNGLTF.

The chain uses TRBV11-2 and TRBJ1-5; D is ambiguous. This CDR3 region has 13 residues. With 0 bases removed from V and 8 bases from J, the gap between germline ends came to 8 bases. Germline CDR1 reads SGHAT; CDR2 reads FQNNGV. The CDR3 loop reads CASSLDPPKPQHF. The CDR3 DNA reads TGTGCCAGCAGCTTAGATCCTCCCAAGCCCCAGCATTTT.

Many counts were recorded for this clonotype. The chain links TRBV5-1 to TRBJ2-7, with D possibly TRBD2 on 6 matching bases. CDR1 and CDR2 (germline): SGHRS, YFSETQ. The CDR3 has 15 amino acids. Trimming pared 4 bases from V and 3 bases from J, leaving 17 bases between. The CDR3 sequence is CASSSLGTSLYEQYF. CDR3 nucleotides: TGCGCCAGCAGCAGCCTTGGGACTTCGCTCTACGAGCAGTACTTC.

V and J are TRBV27 and TRBJ2-1; D might be TRBD2 (6 bases). Germline CDR1 MNHEY, CDR2 SMNVEV (reference sequence). The length of the CDR3 is 11 residues. Trimming took off 7 bases at V and 9 bases at J, with 10 bases between the two ends. The CDR3 DNA reads TGTGCCAGCATGTGGGGAGGTGAGCAGTTCTTC. Its protein product is CASMWGGEQFF.

For this clonotype: At one boundary the junction diverges from the germline segment, which might be a read error. The chain joins TRBV20-1 to TRBJ2-7; D is perhaps TRBD1 or TRBD2 (5 bases each). The CDR3 is 14 residues long. Germline V CDR1 and CDR2: DFQATT, SNEGSKA (reference sequence). The CDR3 sequence: CSARARDHSYEQYF. The DNA of the CDR3 is TGCAGTGCAAGAGCCCGGGACCACTCCTACGAGCAGTACTTC.

The rearrangement joins TRBV11-2 to TRBJ2-7, with TRBD2 matching 7 bases. The CDR3 runs 20 residues. V shed 5 bases and J 4 bases; nucleotides not matched to a gene: 26. The germline V gene encodes CDR1 SGHAT and CDR2 FQNNGV. DNA of the CDR3: TGTGCCAGCAGCCTCGAATCCCTATGGGGAAGATCGGCGGGAGAATACGAGCAGTACTTC. The encoded protein is CASSLESLWGRSAGEYEQYF.

This clonotype occurred a few times. The rearrangement uses TRBV7-8 and TRBJ1-4; no clear D gene. Germline V gives CDR1 SGHVS, CDR2 FQNEAQ. The germline V and J ends were trimmed by 6 bases and 0 bases, with 11 bases remaining between them. The CDR3 has 15 residues. The CDR3 region has the DNA TGTGCCAGCAGGTCCGCCTGGGCAACTAATGAAAAACTGTTTTTT. This translates into CASRSAWATNEKLFF.

The gene calls are TRBV29-1 and TRBJ1-1; TRBD1 might be the D (5 bases). Germline V gives CDR1 SQVTM, CDR2 ANQGSEA. The V end lost 6 bases, the J end lost 1 base, and 12 bases lay between the germline ends. The CDR3 length is 13 residues. For the CDR3, the DNA is TGCAGCGTCCTAGGGGCAGCGAACACTGAAGCTTTCTTT. This gives the protein CSVLGAANTEAFF. The whole variable domain, remainder taken from reference TRBV29-1 and TRBJ1-1, is SAVISQKPSRDICQRGTSLTIQCQVDSQVTMMFWYRQQPGQSLTLIATANQGSEATYESGFVIDKFPISRPNLTFSTLTVSNMSPEDSSIYLCSVLGAANTEAFFGQGTRLTVV.

A few counts support this clonotype. CDR3 sequence: CASSEGRGLATEAFF. CDR3 nucleotides: TGTGCCAGCAGCGAGGGGAGAGGGCTTGCCACTGAAGCTTTCTTT. The genes are TRBV7-9 and TRBJ1-1; the D gene is possibly TRBD1 (5 bases). The CDR3 runs to 15 residues. Trimming left V 5 bases short and J 4 bases short, with 17 bases between. Germline V gene data show CDR1 as SEHNR and CDR2 as FQNEAQ (reference sequence).

This clonotype was observed a handful of times. The chain links TRBV5-1 to TRBJ2-2; 9 bases match TRBD2. CDR3 size: 16 residues. From germline, CDR1 is SGHRS and CDR2 YFSETQ. After removal of 2 bases from V and 4 bases from J, the junction contained 6 bases not matched to a gene. The CDR3 sequence is CASSFYAGGPTGELFF. CDR3 sequence (DNA): TGCGCCAGCAGCTTTTACGCGGGAGGGCCCACCGGGGAGCTGTTTTTT.

This chain uses TRBV9 with TRBJ2-5; 10 bases agree with TRBD2. V lost 4 bases to trimming and J lost 2 bases; unmatched junction nucleotides: 8. The CDR3 spans 16 residues. Germline V gene data show CDR1 as SGDLS and CDR2 as YYNGEE. CDR3 bases: TGTGCCAGCAGCCAAGGACTAGCGGCTAATCAAGAGACCCAGTACTTC. Its protein product is CASSQGLAANQETQYF.

This clonotype was picked up a small number of times. The chain is built from TRBV15 and TRBJ1-2; TRBD1 matches 7 bases. The J segment lost 2 bases and the V segment lost 3 bases, leaving 6 bases of the junction unmatched. CDR1 and CDR2 (germline): LNHNV, YYDKDF (reference sequence). This CDR3 has 15 residues. CDR3: CATSRGPDRNYGYTF. The CDR3, as DNA: TGTGCCACCAGCAGGGGACCGGACAGGAACTATGGCTACACCTTC.

The V call is TRBV9, the J call TRBJ2-1; unclear D gene. CDR1 is SGDLS and CDR2 is YYNGEE in the germline V gene. V lost 4 bases and J 4 bases, leaving 12 bases between the germline ends. This CDR3 comprises 14 residues. The CDR3 sequence is CASSPEAVYNEQFF. In DNA form, the CDR3 reads TGTGCCAGCAGCCCAGAGGCAGTTTACAATGAGCAGTTCTTC.

In this sample, this clonotype turned up a few times. V gene TRBV7-9 combines with J gene TRBJ1-2; D unclear. With 6 bases removed from V and 2 bases from J, the gap between germline ends came to 19 bases. Looked up from germline, CDR1 is SEHNR and CDR2 is FQNEAQ (reference sequence). CDR3 size: 16 residues. The CDR3 sequence is CASSSGGVAQNYGYTF. In DNA, the CDR3 is TGTGCCAGCAGTTCAGGCGGGGTCGCCCAGAACTATGGCTACACCTTC.

The chain recombines TRBV6-5 with TRBJ1-1, with D uncertain. The CDR3 length is 13 residues. V lost 2 bases to trimming and J lost 5 bases, with 9 bases between them. Looked up from germline, CDR1 is MNHEY and CDR2 is SVGAGI. The CDR3 reads CASSYDGKTEAFF. CDR3 DNA sequence: TGTGCCAGCAGTTACGATGGTAAGACTGAAGCTTTCTTT.

This clonotype was detected only a few times. The V and J genes are TRBV18 and TRBJ2-1, with TRBD1 identical over 8 bases. CDR3 length: 13 residues. The germline V gene encodes CDR1 KGHSH and CDR2 LQKENI. V lost 6 bases and J lost 8; bases outside the gene matches: 6. CDR3 in DNA: TGTGCCAGCTCGCCTGACAGGGGTGATGAGCAGTTCTTC. It translates to CASSPDRGDEQFF.

This clonotype has at least ten counts. The rearrangement joins TRBV27 to TRBJ2-1, with D perhaps assigned TRBD1 or TRBD2 (5 bases each). The ends were cut back, 5 bases at V and 7 bases at J, with 24 bases in the middle. The CDR3 totals 17 residues. Germline V gives CDR1 MNHEY, CDR2 SMNVEV (reference sequence). The CDR3 loop is CASSLGDRVGPWNEQFF. The CDR3 DNA is TGTGCCAGCAGTCTGGGGGACCGTGTAGGTCCTTGGAATGAGCAGTTCTTC.

This chain joins TRBV4-3 and TRBJ1-3; a possible D gene is TRBD1 (5 bases). The CDR3 is 18 residues long. Trimming left V 4 bases short and J 1 base short, with 20 bases between. Germline V gives CDR1 LGHNA, CDR2 YSLEER. CDR3 DNA: TGCGCCAGCAGCCGGGGCAGGGTAAAGGGTCCGTCTGGAAACACCATATATTTT. This codes for CASSRGRVKGPSGNTIYF.

This clonotype came up a few times. The rearrangement uses TRBV19 and TRBJ1-5, with unresolved D. The V gene lost 3 bases and the J gene lost 0 bases, with 12 bases spanning the gap. Germline CDR1 LNHDA, CDR2 SQIVND (reference sequence). The CDR3 is 16 amino acids. Here the CDR3 DNA reads TGTGCCAGTAGTATCACTGACGGGGATAGCAATCAGCCCCAGCATTTT. It translates to CASSITDGDSNQPQHF.

This clonotype showed up just a few times. This sequence joins TRBV12-3 or TRBV12-4 and TRBJ2-7, with 11 bases identical to TRBD2. The length of the CDR3 is 16 residues. After removal of 5 bases from V and 3 bases from J, the junction contained 9 bases not matched to a gene. The CDR3 nucleotides are TGTGCCAGCAGTCACCCCGGGACTAGCGGTTTCTACGAGCAGTACTTC. Translated: CASSHPGTSGFYEQYF.

The gene calls are TRBV7-9 and TRBJ1-1; D is unresolved. Trimming shortened V by 10 bases and J by 5 bases, and 14 bases separated the two germline ends. The germline gives CDR1 SEHNR, CDR2 FQNEAQ (reference sequence). This CDR3 comprises 12 residues. CDR3 DNA sequence: TGTGCCACCTCATTATTGGGGACTGAAGCTTTCTTT. Amino acid sequence: CATSLLGTEAFF.